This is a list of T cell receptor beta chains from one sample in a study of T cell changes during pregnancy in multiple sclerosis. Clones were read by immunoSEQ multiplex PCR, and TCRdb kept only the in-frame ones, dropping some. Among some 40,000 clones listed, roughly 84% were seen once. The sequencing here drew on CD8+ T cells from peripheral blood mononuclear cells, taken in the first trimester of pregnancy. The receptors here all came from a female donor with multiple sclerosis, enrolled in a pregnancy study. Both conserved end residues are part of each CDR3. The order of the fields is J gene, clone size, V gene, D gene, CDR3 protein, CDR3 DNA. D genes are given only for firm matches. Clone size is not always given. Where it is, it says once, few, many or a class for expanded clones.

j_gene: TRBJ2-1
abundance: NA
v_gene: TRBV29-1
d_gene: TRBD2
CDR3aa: CSPRGLAGTDSYNEQFF
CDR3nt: TGCAGCCCCAGAGGGCTAGCGGGCACCGACTCCTACAATGAGCAGTTCTTC

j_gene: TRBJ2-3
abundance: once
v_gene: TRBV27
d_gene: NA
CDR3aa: CASSLGSGKTDTQYF
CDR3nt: TGTGCCAGCAGTTTGGGTAGCGGCAAAACAGATACGCAGTATTTT

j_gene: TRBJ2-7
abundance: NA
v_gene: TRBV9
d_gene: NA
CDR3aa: CASSVGGQAYEQYF
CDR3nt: TGTGCCAGCAGCGTAGGGGGACAAGCCTACGAGCAGTACTTC

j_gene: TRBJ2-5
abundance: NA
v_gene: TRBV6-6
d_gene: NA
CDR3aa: CASSYVSGGETQYF
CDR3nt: TGTGCCAGCAGTTACGTATCTGGCGGGGAGACCCAGTACTTC

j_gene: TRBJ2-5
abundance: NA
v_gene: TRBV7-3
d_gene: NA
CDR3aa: CASSLEGGAETQYF
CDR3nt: TGTGCCAGCAGCTTAGAAGGGGGGGCTGAGACCCAGTACTTC

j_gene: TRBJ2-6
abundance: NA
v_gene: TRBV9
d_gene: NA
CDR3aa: CASRSFSGANVLTF
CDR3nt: TGTGCCAGCCGGTCGTTCTCTGGGGCCAACGTCCTGACTTTC

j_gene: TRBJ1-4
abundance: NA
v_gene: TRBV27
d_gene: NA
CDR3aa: CASSPHPTATNEKLFF
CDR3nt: TGTGCCAGCAGTCCCCACCCTACTGCAACTAATGAAAAACTGTTTTTT

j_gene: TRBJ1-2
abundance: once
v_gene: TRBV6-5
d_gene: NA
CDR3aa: CASSYRLGASYGYTF
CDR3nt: TGTGCCAGCAGTTACCGTTTGGGGGCGAGCTATGGCTACACCTTC

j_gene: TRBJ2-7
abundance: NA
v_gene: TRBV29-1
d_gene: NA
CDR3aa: CSVEVTGYEQYF
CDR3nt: TGCAGCGTTGAGGTAACCGGCTACGAGCAGTACTTC

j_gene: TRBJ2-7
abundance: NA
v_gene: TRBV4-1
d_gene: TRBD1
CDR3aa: CASSQKQGYEQYF
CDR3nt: TGCGCCAGCAGCCAAAAACAGGGGTACGAGCAGTACTTC

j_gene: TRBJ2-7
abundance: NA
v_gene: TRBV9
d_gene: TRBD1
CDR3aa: CASSASTGEDEQYF
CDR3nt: TGTGCCAGCAGCGCCTCGACAGGGGAGGACGAGCAGTACTTC

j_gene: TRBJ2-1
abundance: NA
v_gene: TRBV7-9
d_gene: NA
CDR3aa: CASSYQDSQQFF
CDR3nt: TGTGCCAGCAGCTACCAGGACAGCCAGCAGTTCTTC

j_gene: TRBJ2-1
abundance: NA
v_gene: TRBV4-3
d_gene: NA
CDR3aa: CASSQDNRGSSYNEQFF
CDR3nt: TGCGCCAGCAGCCAAGATAATCGGGGAAGCTCCTACAATGAGCAGTTCTTC

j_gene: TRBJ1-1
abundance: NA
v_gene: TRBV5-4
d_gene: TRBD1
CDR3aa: CASSPGDSSPGEAFF
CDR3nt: TGTGCCAGCAGCCCGGGGGACAGCTCCCCGGGAGAAGCTTTCTTT

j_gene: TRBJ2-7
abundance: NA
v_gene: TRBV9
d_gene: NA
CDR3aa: CASSVGGISEQYF
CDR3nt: TGTGCCAGCAGCGTAGGGGGCATTAGCGAGCAGTACTTC

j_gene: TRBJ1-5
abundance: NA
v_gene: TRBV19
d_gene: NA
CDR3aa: CAISDGVKPQHF
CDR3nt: TGTGCCATTTCCGACGGGGTAAAACCCCAGCATTTT

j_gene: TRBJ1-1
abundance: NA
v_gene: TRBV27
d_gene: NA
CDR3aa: CASSFGGREAFF
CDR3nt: TGTGCCAGCAGTTTTGGGGGCAGAGAAGCTTTCTTT

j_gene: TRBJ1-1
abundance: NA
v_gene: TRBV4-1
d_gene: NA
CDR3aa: CASSYRGDEAFF
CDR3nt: TGCGCCAGCAGCTATCGGGGGGACGAAGCTTTCTTT

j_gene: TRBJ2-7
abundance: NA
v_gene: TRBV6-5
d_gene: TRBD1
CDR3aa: CASEGTDDYEQYF
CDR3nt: TGTGCCAGCGAGGGGACAGACGACTACGAGCAGTACTTC

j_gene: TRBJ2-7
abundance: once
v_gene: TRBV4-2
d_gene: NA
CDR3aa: CASSLPDSSYEQYF
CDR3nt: TGTGCCAGCAGCCTCCCGGACAGCTCCTACGAGCAGTACTTC

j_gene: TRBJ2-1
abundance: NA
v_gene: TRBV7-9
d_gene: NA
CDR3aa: CASSLAFSSYNEQFF
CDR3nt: TGTGCCAGCAGCTTAGCGTTTAGCTCCTACAATGAGCAGTTCTTC

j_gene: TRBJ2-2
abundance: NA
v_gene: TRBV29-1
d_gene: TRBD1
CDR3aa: CSVEDGRTGLTGELFF
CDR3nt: TGCAGCGTTGAAGATGGGAGGACAGGGTTGACCGGGGAGCTGTTTTTT

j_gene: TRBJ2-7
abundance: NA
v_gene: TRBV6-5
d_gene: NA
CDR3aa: CASSYDTFAYEQYF
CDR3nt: TGTGCCAGCAGTTACGATACTTTCGCCTACGAGCAGTACTTC

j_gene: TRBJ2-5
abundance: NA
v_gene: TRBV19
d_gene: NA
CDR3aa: CASSIDPFEQTQYF
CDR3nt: TGTGCCAGTAGTATAGATCCCTTCGAGCAGACCCAGTACTTC

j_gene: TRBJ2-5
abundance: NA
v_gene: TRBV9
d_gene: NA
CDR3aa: CAGSGTGPQYF
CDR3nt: TGTGCCGGCAGCGGAACAGGGCCCCAGTACTTC

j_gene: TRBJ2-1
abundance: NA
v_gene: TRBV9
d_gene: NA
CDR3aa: CASSVVRADGEQFF
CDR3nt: TGTGCCAGCAGCGTAGTTCGAGCGGACGGTGAGCAGTTCTTC

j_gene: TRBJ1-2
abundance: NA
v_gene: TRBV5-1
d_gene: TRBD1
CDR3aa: CASSFRSRGQGYTF
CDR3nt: TGCGCCAGCAGCTTCCGCAGCAGGGGGCAGGGCTACACCTTC

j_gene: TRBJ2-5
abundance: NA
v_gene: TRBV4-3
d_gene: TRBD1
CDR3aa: CASSQVGQGARETQYF
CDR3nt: TGCGCCAGCAGCCAAGTTGGACAGGGGGCCCGTGAGACCCAGTACTTC

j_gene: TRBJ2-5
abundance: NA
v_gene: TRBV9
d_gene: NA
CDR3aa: CASSQGGGGRETQYF
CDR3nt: TGTGCCAGCAGCCAGGGAGGGGGGGGCAGGGAGACCCAGTACTTC

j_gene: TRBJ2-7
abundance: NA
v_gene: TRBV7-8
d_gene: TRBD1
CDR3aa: CASSPGQGNEQYF
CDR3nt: TGTGCCAGCAGCCCCGGACAGGGAAACGAGCAGTACTTC

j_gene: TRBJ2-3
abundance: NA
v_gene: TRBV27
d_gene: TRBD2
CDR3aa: CASSSGTSGGGTQYF
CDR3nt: TGTGCCAGCAGTTCCGGGACTAGCGGGGGGGGGACGCAGTATTTT

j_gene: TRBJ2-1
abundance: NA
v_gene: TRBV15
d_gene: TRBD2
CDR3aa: CATRGGLSNEQFF
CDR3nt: TGTGCCACCCGGGGGGGCCTTTCAAATGAGCAGTTCTTC

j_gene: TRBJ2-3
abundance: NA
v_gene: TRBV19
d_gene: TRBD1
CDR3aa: CASTAGTGGPDTQYF
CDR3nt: TGTGCCAGTACCGCCGGGACAGGGGGGCCAGATACGCAGTATTTT

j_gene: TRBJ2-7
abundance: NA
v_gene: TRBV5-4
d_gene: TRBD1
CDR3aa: CASWGTGGDEQYF
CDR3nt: TGTGCCAGCTGGGGGACAGGGGGCGACGAGCAGTACTTC

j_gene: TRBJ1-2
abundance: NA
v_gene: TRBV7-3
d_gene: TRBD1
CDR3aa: CASSPGTVEGYTF
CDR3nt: TGTGCCAGCAGCCCGGGGACAGTGGAGGGCTACACCTTC

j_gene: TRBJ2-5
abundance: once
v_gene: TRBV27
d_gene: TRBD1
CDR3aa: CASSLGTGLGETQYF
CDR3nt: TGTGCCAGCAGTTTAGGGACAGGGCTTGGAGAGACCCAGTACTTC

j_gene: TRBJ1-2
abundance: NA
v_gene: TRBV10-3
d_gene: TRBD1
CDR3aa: CAISPDRVGVYGYTF
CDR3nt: TGTGCCATCAGTCCGGACAGGGTGGGGGTCTATGGCTACACCTTC

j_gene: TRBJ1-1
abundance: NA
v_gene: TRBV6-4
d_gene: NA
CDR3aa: CASSDSSGGGTEAFF
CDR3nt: TGTGCCAGCAGTGACTCGAGCGGGGGTGGGACTGAAGCTTTCTTT

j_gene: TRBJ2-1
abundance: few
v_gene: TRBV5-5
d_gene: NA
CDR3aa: CASSRGPEGTNEQFF
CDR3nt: TGTGCCAGCAGCCGGGGCCCGGAGGGGACCAATGAGCAGTTCTTC

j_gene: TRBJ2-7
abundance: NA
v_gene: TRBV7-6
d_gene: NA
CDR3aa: CASSPPRGEQYF
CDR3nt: TGTGCCAGCAGCCCCCCCAGGGGTGAGCAGTACTTC

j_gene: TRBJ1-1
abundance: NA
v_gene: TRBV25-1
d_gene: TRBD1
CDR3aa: CASSDRDRLNTEAFF
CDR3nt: TGTGCCAGCAGTGATAGGGACAGGCTGAACACTGAAGCTTTCTTT

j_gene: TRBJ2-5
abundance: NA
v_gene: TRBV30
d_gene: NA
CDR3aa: CAWSVGGVGETQYF
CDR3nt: TGTGCCTGGAGTGTTGGAGGTGTGGGAGAGACCCAGTACTTC

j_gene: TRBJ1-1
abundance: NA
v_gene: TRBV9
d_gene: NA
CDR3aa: CASSVTTSPNTEAFF
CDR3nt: TGTGCCAGCAGCGTAACTACATCCCCCAACACTGAAGCTTTCTTT

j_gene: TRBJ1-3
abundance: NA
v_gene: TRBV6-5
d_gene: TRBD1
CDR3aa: CASTGGQSGNTIYF
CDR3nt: TGTGCCAGCACAGGGGGACAATCTGGAAACACCATATATTTT

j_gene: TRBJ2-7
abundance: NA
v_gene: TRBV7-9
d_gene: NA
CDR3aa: CASSLIGESYEQYF
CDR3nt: TGTGCCAGCAGCTTAATCGGAGAATCCTACGAGCAGTACTTC

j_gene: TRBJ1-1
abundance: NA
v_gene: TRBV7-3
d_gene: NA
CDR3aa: CASSLMAGNTEAFF
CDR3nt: TGTGCCAGCAGCTTAATGGCAGGGAACACTGAAGCTTTCTTT